The 14 T cell receptor beta chains below all came from one sample that was sequenced in a study of T cell responses to AZD1222 COVID-19 vaccine. Using immunoSEQ multiplex PCR, the repertoire was profiled, and TCRdb retains in-frame clones only, with some absent. The repertoire holds 56,000 or so clones, with over 70% as singletons. Specimen: peripheral blood, collected on day 0 of AZD1222 vaccination. Source of these receptors: an adult in good health.

The rearrangement uses TRBV30 and TRBJ1-2; the D gene is possibly TRBD1 (6 bases). This CDR3 comprises 12 residues. Trimming took 0 bases from V and 7 from J, leaving 9 bases between them. Germline CDR1 and CDR2: GTSNPN and SVGIG (reference sequence). CDR3 residues: CAWSVGGSGYTF. In nucleotides, the CDR3 is TGTGCCTGGAGTGTGGGGGGCTCTGGCTACACCTTC.

The rearrangement joins TRBV19 to TRBJ1-1; D remains ambiguous. Trimming took off 6 bases at V and 1 base at J, with 9 bases between the two ends. Germline lookup yields CDR1 LNHDA and CDR2 SQIVND (reference sequence). The CDR3 sequence is 13 residues long. For the CDR3, the DNA is TGTGCCAGTAGGCAACCAGGGAACACTGAAGCTTTCTTT. Its translation is CASRQPGNTEAFF.

The rearrangement links TRBV7-9 to TRBJ2-2, with no clear D. The CDR3 is 16 residues long. V lost 3 bases, J lost 2 bases, and 13 bases lay in between. Germline-derived CDR1 and CDR2 are SEHNR and FQNEAQ (reference sequence). Written as DNA, the CDR3 is TGTGCCAGCAGCTTGGGCAGCAATGTAAACACCGGGGAGCTGTTTTTT. This sequence encodes CASSLGSNVNTGELFF.

The chain joins TRBV2 to TRBJ2-6, with 7 bases matching TRBD1. The trim removed 2 bases at V and 0 bases at J, leaving 4 bases unmatched. Germline CDR1 SNHLY, CDR2 FYNNEI. The CDR3 length is 17 residues. The CDR3 reads CASSERGRSSGANVLTF. CDR3 bases: TGTGCCAGCAGTGAAAGGGGGCGGTCCTCTGGGGCCAACGTCCTGACTTTC.

This clone was found once. The chain combines TRBV4-2 with TRBJ2-2; 11 bases are shared with TRBD1. Germline V CDR1 and CDR2: LGHNA, YNFKEQ. Trimming at V came to 1 base and at J to 5 bases, leaving 9 bases not matched to a gene. The CDR3 has 18 amino acids. The CDR3 DNA follows: TGTGCCAGCAGCCAAGGGGGACAGGGGGTCACCATGACCGGGGAGCTGTTTTTT. Its translation: CASSQGGQGVTMTGELFF.

This clone was observed once. J is TRBJ1-5 and V is TRBV7-9, with TRBD1 as a possible D gene (5 bases). The V gene lost 1 base and the J gene lost 9 bases, with 10 bases spanning the gap. Germline loops: CDR1 SEHNR, CDR2 FQNEAQ (reference sequence). The length of the CDR3 is 13 residues. DNA of the CDR3: TGTGCCAGCAGCTTAGACGGGGGTTGGCCCCAGCATTTT. It yields the protein CASSLDGGWPQHF.

The chain carries TRBV7-3 and TRBJ1-5, with D tentatively TRBD1 (6 bases). CDR3 length: 18 residues. Germline lookup yields CDR1 SGHTA and CDR2 FQGTGA. Trimming shortened V by 1 base and J by 0 bases, and 16 bases separated the two germline ends. In DNA, the CDR3 is TGTGCCAGCAGCTTAAGTTCAGACAGGCCGTATAGCAATCAGCCCCAGCATTTT. Translation gives CASSLSSDRPYSNQPQHF. Combining the CDR3 with reference TRBV7-3 and TRBJ1-5 gives the whole variable domain GAGVSQTPSNKVTEKGKYVELRCDPISGHTALYWYRQSLGQGPEFLIYFQGTGAADDSGLPNDRFFAVRPEGSVSTLKIQRTERGDSAVYLCASSLSSDRPYSNQPQHFGDGTRLSIL.

This rearrangement joins TRBV4-3 to TRBJ1-3; D gene uncertain. CDR3 length: 15 amino acids. The germline CDR1 and CDR2 sequences are LGHNA and YSLEER. Trimming shortened V by 0 bases and J by 0 bases, and 6 bases separated the two germline ends. CDR3 in DNA: TGCGCCAGCAGCCAAGATAAGAGCTCTGGAAACACCATATATTTT. Translated, it gives CASSQDKSSGNTIYF.

The chain combines TRBV5-1 with TRBJ2-5, with D perhaps TRBD2 (5 bases). Germline lookup yields CDR1 SGHRS and CDR2 YFSETQ. Trimming shortened V by 4 bases and J by 5 bases, and 18 bases separated the two germline ends. This CDR3 comprises 15 residues. The DNA of the CDR3 is TGCGCCAGCAGCCGAGACCGGGATTGGCGGGAGACCCAGTACTTC. Protein product: CASSRDRDWRETQYF.

The chain is built from TRBV5-4 and TRBJ2-6; no reliable D call. The length of the CDR3 is 16 residues. The germline CDR1 and CDR2 sequences are SGHNT and YYREEE (reference sequence). The germline V and J ends were trimmed by 0 bases and 1 base, with 8 bases remaining between them. CDR3 bases: TGTGCCAGCAGCTTGGCGTGGTTATCTGGGGCCAACGTCCTGACTTTC. This encodes CASSLAWLSGANVLTF.

This chain links TRBV27 with TRBJ2-3; tentatively, D is TRBD2 (6 bases). This CDR3 is built from 15 residues. V was cut by 5 bases and J by 1 base, with 13 bases left in between. From germline, CDR1 is MNHEY and CDR2 SMNVEV (reference sequence). In DNA, the CDR3 is TGTGCCAGCAGTCAGTGGGACTTGGGCACAGATACGCAGTATTTT. It encodes CASSQWDLGTDTQYF.

The V gene is TRBV5-1, the J gene TRBJ2-5, with a tentative D call TRBD1 (5 bases). The CDR3 runs 14 residues. The V and J ends lost 0 bases and 1 base respectively, with 7 bases between them. Germline V gene lookup returns CDR1 SGHRS and CDR2 YFSETQ. The CDR3 loop is CASSLEGAQETQYF. The CDR3 nucleotides read TGCGCCAGCAGCTTGGAAGGGGCCCAAGAGACCCAGTACTTC.

About this clone itself: Other DNA sequences within the sample encode an identical CDR3. The chain links TRBV30 to TRBJ1-5; D remains unclear. The germline V gene has CDR1 GTSNPN and CDR2 SVGIG (reference sequence). This CDR3 contains 13 residues. With 5 bases removed from V and 5 bases from J, the gap between germline ends came to 13 bases. The CDR3 DNA is TGTGCCTGGTCCGGACGAGGAGATCAGCCCCAGCATTTT. Protein sequence: CAWSGRGDQPQHF.

The rearrangement links TRBV12-3 or TRBV12-4 to TRBJ2-7, with D perhaps TRBD2 (6 bases). Trimming removed 7 bases at V and 0 bases at J, with 10 bases between. CDR3 length equals 13 residues. The CDR3 here is CASMGGLSYEQYF. In DNA form, the CDR3 reads TGTGCCAGCATGGGAGGTCTCTCCTACGAGCAGTACTTC.